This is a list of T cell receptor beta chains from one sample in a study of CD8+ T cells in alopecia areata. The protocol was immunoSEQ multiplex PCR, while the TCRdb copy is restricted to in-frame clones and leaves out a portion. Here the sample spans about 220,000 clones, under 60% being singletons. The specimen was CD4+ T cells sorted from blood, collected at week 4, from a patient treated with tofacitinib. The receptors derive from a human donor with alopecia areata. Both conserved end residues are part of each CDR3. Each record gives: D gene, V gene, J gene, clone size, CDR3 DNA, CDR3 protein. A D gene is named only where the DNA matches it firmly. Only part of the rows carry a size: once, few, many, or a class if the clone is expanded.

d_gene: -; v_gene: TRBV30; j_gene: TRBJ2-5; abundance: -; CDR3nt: TGTGCCTGGAGTCCTCAAAAGACCCAGTACTTC; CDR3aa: CAWSPQKTQYF
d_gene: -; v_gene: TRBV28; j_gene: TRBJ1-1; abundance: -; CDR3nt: TGTGCCAGCAGTTTGGTCCAGATGAACACTGAAGCTTTCTTT; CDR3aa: CASSLVQMNTEAFF
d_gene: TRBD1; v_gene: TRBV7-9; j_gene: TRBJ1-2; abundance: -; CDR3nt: TGTGCCAGCAGCTTAAGCCAGGGGGTCTATGGCTACACCTTC; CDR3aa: CASSLSQGVYGYTF
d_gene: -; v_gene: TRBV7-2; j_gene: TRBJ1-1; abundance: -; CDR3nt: TGTGCCAGCAGCTTAGAAGGAATGGGGACTGAAGCTTTCTTT; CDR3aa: CASSLEGMGTEAFF
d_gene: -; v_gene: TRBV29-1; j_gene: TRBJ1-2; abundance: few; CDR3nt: TGCAGCGTTGGCAGGGTTGAGGGCTACACCTTC; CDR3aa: CSVGRVEGYTF
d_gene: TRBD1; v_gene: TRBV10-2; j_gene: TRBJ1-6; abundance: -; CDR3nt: TGCGCCAGCAGTGAAACAGGGGATTCACCCCTCCACTTT; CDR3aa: CASSETGDSPLHF
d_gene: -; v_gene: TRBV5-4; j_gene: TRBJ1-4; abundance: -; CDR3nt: TGTGCCAGCAGCCCTCACGGGACAACAAGAAGGAATGAAAAACTGTTTTTT; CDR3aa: CASSPHGTTRRNEKLFF
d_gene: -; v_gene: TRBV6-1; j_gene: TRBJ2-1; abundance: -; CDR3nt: TGTGCCAGCATTTTACACCACAATGAGCAGTTCTTC; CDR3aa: CASILHHNEQFF
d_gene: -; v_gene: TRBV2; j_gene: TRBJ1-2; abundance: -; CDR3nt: TGTGCCAGCAAGACCTCCCCGGGGATACTAATCGACCGGGGCTACACCTTC; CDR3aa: CASKTSPGILIDRGYTF
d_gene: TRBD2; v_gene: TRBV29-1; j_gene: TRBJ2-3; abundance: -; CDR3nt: TGCAGCGTTGTGACAGCGGGGCCAGATACGCAGTATTTT; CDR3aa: CSVVTAGPDTQYF
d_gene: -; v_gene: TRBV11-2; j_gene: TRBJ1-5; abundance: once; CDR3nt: TGTGCCAGCTCCCCGGGCAGGAATCAGCCCCAGCATTTT; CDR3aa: CASSPGRNQPQHF
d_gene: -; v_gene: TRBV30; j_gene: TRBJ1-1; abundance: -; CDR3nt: TGTGCCTGTCAAGGACAAGTCAACACTGAAGCTTTCTTT; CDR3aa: CACQGQVNTEAFF
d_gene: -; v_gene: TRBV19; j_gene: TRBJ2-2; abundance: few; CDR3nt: TGTGCCAGTAGTACACAGGGAGGCGGGGAGCTGTTTTTT; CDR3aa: CASSTQGGGELFF
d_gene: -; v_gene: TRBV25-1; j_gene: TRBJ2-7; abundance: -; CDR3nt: TGTGCCAGCAGTGAACTACTCTCCTACGAGCAGTACTTC; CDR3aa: CASSELLSYEQYF
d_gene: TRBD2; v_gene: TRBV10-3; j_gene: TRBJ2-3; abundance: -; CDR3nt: TGTGCCATCAGGACTAGCGGGGGGGGCCGGACAGATACGCAGTATTTT; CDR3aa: CAIRTSGGGRTDTQYF
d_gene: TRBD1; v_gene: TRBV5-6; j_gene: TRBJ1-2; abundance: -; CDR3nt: TGTGCCAGCAGCTTTGGACAGGGGATTGGCTACACCTTC; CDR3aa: CASSFGQGIGYTF
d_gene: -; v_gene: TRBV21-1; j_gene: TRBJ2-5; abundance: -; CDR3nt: TGTGCCAGCAGCAAAGTTAAAAGGGCAGGGGGCTTGGAGACCCAGTACTTC; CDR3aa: CASSKVKRAGGLETQYF
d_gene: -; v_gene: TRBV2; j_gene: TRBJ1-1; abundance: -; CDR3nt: TGTGCCAGCAGTCACAAATTGAACACTGAAGCTTTCTTT; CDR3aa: CASSHKLNTEAFF
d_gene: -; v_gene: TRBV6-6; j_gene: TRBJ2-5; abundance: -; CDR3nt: TGTGCCAGCAGTTACGCAGAAGTGGGAGTTGGAGAGACCCAGTACTTC; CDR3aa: CASSYAEVGVGETQYF
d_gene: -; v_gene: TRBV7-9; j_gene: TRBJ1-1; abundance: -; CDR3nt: TGTGCCAGCAGCTTTAATACAGGGACCACTGAAGCTTTCTTT; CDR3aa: CASSFNTGTTEAFF
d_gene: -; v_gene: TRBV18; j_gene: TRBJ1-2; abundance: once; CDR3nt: TGTGCCAGCTCACCAGTAGCCGGGACACAAGGACGGGGCTACACCTTC; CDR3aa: CASSPVAGTQGRGYTF
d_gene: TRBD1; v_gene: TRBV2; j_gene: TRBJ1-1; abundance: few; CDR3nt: TGTGCCAGCATACGAATTTGGGACAGGGGGAACACTGAAGCTTTCTTT; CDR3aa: CASIRIWDRGNTEAFF
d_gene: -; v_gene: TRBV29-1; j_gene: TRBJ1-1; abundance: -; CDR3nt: TGCAGCGTTGGGCTTCAGGCAGTGAACACTGAAGCTTTCTTT; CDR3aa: CSVGLQAVNTEAFF
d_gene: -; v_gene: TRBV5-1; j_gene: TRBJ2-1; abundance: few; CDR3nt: TGCGCCAGCAGCTGGGGAACAGGGCTAGAGCAGTTCTTC; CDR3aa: CASSWGTGLEQFF
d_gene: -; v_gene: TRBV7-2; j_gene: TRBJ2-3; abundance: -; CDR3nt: TGTGCCAGCAATTCACAGGGCGGCACAGATACGCAGTATTTT; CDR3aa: CASNSQGGTDTQYF
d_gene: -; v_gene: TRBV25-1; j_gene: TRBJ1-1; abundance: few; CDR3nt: TGTGCCAGCAGCGAGTTTGGGGGGCGAGGCACTGAAGCTTTCTTT; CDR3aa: CASSEFGGRGTEAFF
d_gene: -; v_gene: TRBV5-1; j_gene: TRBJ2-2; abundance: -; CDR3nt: TGCGCCAGCAGCTTGTTGGAGGGGAACACCGGGGAGCTGTTTTTT; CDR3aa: CASSLLEGNTGELFF
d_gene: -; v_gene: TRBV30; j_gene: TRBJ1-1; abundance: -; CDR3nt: TGTGCCTGGAGTCTCCGGACAGCCCCACCTGAAGCTTTCTTT; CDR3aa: CAWSLRTAPPEAFF
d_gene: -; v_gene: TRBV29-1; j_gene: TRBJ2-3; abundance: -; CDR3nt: TGCAGCGTTGGATTAACAGGGTTCGCAGATACGCAGTATTTT; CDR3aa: CSVGLTGFADTQYF
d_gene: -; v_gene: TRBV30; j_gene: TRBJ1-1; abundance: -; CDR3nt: TGTGCCTGGAGTGTAGGAAGCAGAAACACTGAAGCTTTCTTT; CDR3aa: CAWSVGSRNTEAFF
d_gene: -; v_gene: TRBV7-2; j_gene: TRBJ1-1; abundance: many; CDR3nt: TGTGCCAGCAGCTTAGTTGGGGGGAACACTGAAGCTTTCTTT; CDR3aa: CASSLVGGNTEAFF
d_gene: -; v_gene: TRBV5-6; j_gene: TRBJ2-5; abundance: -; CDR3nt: TGTGCCAGCAGCTTGAATCGGGGAGTTGGGACCCAGTACTTC; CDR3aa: CASSLNRGVGTQYF
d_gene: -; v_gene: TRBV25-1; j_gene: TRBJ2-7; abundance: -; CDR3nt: TGTGCCAGCAGGGGCAAGAACACCTACGAGCAGTACTTC; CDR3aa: CASRGKNTYEQYF
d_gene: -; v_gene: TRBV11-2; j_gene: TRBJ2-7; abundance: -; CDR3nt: TGTGCCAGCAGCGCAGGAATCACAGGGTCCTACGAGCAGTACTTC; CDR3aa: CASSAGITGSYEQYF
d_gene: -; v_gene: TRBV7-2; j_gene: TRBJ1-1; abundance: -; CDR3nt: TGTGCCAGCAGCCGGCAACAGGGATTAGCTAGTATGAACACTGAAGCTTTCTTT; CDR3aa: CASSRQQGLASMNTEAFF
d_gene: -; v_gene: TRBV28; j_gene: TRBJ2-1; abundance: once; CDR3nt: TGTGCCAGCATCCCGGCTCAGGGGGGATACAATGAGCAGTTCTTC; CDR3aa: CASIPAQGGYNEQFF
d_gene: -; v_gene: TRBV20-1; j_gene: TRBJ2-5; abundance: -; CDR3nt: TGCAGTGCTAGCCTACAAGAGACCCAGTACTTC; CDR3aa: CSASLQETQYF
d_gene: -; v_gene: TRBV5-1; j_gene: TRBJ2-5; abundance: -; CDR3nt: TGCGCCAGCAGCGTTACCCAAGAGACCCAGTACTTC; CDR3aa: CASSVTQETQYF
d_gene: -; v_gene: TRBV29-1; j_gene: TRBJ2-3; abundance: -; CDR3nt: TGCAGCGTTGCGGCGGGGTCTGATACGCAGTATTTT; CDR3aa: CSVAAGSDTQYF
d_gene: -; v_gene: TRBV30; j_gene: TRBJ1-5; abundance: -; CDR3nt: TGTGCCTGGACACCTCAGTTAGATCAGCCCCAGCATTTT; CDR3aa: CAWTPQLDQPQHF